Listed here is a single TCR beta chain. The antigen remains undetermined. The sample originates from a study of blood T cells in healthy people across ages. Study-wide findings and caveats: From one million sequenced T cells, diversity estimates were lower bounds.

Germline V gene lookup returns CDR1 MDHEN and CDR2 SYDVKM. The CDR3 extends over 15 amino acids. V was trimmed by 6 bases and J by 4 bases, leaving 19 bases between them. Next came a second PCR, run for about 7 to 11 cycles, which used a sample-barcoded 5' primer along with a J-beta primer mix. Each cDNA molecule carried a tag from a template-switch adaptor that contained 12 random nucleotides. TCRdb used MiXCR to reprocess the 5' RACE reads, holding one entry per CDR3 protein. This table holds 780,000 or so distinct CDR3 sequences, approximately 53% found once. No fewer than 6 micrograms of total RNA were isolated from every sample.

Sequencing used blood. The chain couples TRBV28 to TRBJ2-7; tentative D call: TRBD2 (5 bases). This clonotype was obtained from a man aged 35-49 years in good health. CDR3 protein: CASSPETGRGYEQYF. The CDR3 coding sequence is TGTGCCAGCAGCCCCGAAACGGGAAGAGGTTACGAGCAGTACTTC.